The next 29 T cell receptor beta chains were all read from a single sample in a study of a mutant IDH1 vaccine in newly diagnosed glioma. As for time point: baseline, week 1 (first vaccination visit). The treatment denotes: pre-vaccination baseline after standard-of-care therapy. Generated by immunoSEQ multiplex PCR, the TCRdb table keeps only in-frame clones and is missing some. The repertoire consists of 15,000 to 20,000 clones, with about 80% occurring once and the leading ten covering more than 8.5%. The sequencing used PBMCs, collected from a glioma patient treated with radiotherapy, temozolomide or both. These receptors were collected from a man aged 40-50 years with glioma.

V usage is TRBV2 and J usage is TRBJ2-7, with 12 bases aligning to TRBD2. The CDR3 has 14 amino acids. Germline loops: CDR1 SNHLY, CDR2 FYNNEI. V shed 4 bases, J shed 3 bases, and the junction held 1 base outside the gene matches. This CDR3 is CASSVLAGGYEQYF. CDR3 sequence (DNA): TGTGCCAGCAGTGTACTAGCGGGAGGCTACGAGCAGTACTTC.

This clone was found a few times. This chain uses TRBV19 with TRBJ1-4; 11 bases are a match to TRBD1. This CDR3 is 16 amino acids long. Trimming cost V 5 bases and J 7 bases; bases outside gene matches: 9. Germline V CDR1 and CDR2: LNHDA, SQIVND (reference sequence). CDR3: CASSASPGTGGEKLFF. DNA for the CDR3: TGTGCCAGTAGTGCCTCTCCCGGGACAGGGGGTGAAAAACTGTTTTTT.

This clone came up once. V gene TRBV5-1 combines with J gene TRBJ2-2; D is uncertain. This CDR3 has 13 amino acids. Germline V gene lookup returns CDR1 SGHRS and CDR2 YFSETQ. V was clipped by 5 bases and J by 4 bases, with 9 bases between them. DNA of the CDR3: TGCGCCAGCAGGGCAGCCACCACCGGGGAGCTGTTTTTT. Protein: CASRAATTGELFF.

The table lists this clone with a count of one. The rearrangement joins TRBV6-6 to TRBJ1-3; D uncertain. V was trimmed by 5 bases and J by 4 bases, leaving 9 bases between them. CDR1 is MNHNY, CDR2 SVGAGI, per germline (reference sequence). The CDR3 runs 13 residues. CDR3 DNA sequence: TGTGCCAGCAGTCCTCTTGCCGGAAACACCATATATTTT. It is translated as CASSPLAGNTIYF.

This clone was counted once. The chain couples TRBV2 to TRBJ2-1; the match to TRBD2 covers 8 bases. Germline assignment: CDR1 SNHLY and CDR2 FYNNEI. This CDR3 is 16 amino acids long. Losses at the gene ends were 1 base for V and 2 bases for J; bases not matched to a gene: 4. For the CDR3, the DNA is TGTGCCAGCAGTGAAGGGACTAGCAAGCCCTACAATGAGCAGTTCTTC. This codes for CASSEGTSKPYNEQFF.

The V call is TRBV19, the J call TRBJ2-1, with 11 bases lining up with TRBD2. The germline V gene encodes CDR1 LNHDA and CDR2 SQIVND (reference sequence). This CDR3 has 17 amino acids. Trimming removed 4 bases from V and 9 bases from J; junction bases left unmatched: 14. The DNA for the CDR3 is TGTGCCAGTAGTACCTACCGTCTTAGCGGGAGGGGCGGTGAGCAGTTCTTC. Translated, it gives CASSTYRLSGRGGEQFF.

The chain is built from TRBV5-8 and TRBJ1-4, with a possible D match to TRBD1 (5 bases). Germline V lookup: CDR1 SGHTS, CDR2 YDEGEE. This CDR3 has 14 amino acids. Trimming stripped 7 bases from V and 8 bases from J, with 18 bases between. The CDR3 protein is CASGYRSSREKLFF. The CDR3 DNA reads TGTGCCAGCGGATACAGGTCCTCTCGGGAAAAACTGTTTTTT.

The chain combines TRBV19 with TRBJ2-1; D may be TRBD2 (6 bases). Germline V gene lookup returns CDR1 LNHDA and CDR2 SQIVND (reference sequence). The CDR3 is 14 residues long. Trimming removed 3 bases from V and 9 bases from J, with 15 bases in between. CDR3 DNA sequence: TGTGCCAGTAGTATTAATGCGGGGTTCGGTGAGCAGTTCTTC. Translation gives CASSINAGFGEQFF.

The rearrangement links TRBV5-1 to TRBJ2-7, with D unresolved. The length of the CDR3 is 14 residues. Deletions cut 3 bases from V and 5 bases from J, with 15 bases between. Germline CDR1 SGHRS, CDR2 YFSETQ. CDR3 DNA sequence: TGCGCCAGCAGCTCCACCATTACATCCGACGAGCAGTACTTC. Protein: CASSSTITSDEQYF.

The chain uses TRBV28 and TRBJ2-7; 13 bases agree with TRBD2. Germline V gene lookup returns CDR1 MDHEN and CDR2 SYDVKM. CDR3 length: 14 residues. After removal of 9 bases from V and 7 bases from J, the junction contained 9 bases not matched to a gene. The CDR3 nucleotides are TGTGCCAGTGGACTAGCGGGAGCGGCGAGGGAGCAGTACGTC. This sequence encodes CASGLAGAAREQYV.

V gene TRBV6-5 combines with J gene TRBJ2-5; a weak D match, TRBD2 (6 bases). The V gene's germline CDR1 is MNHEY and CDR2 SVGAGI. This CDR3 comprises 12 residues. The V gene lost 4 bases and the J gene lost 7 bases, with 10 bases spanning the gap. The CDR3 protein is CASSFSGGTQYF. The DNA for the CDR3 is TGTGCCAGCAGTTTCTCCGGGGGGACCCAGTACTTC.

This clone was counted only a few times. The chain is built from TRBV27 and TRBJ2-1; unclear D gene. V was trimmed by 4 bases and J by 6 bases, leaving 7 bases between them. Germline V gene sequence: CDR1 MNHEY, CDR2 SMNVEV (reference sequence). The CDR3 has 12 amino acids. CDR3 DNA: TGTGCCAGCAGTTCCCCGTTCAATGAGCAGTTCTTC. The encoded protein is CASSSPFNEQFF.

The chain uses TRBV11-2 and TRBJ2-7; D is uncertain. Per germline, CDR1 SGHAT and CDR2 FQNNGV. This CDR3 has 12 residues. V was pared by 5 bases and J by 0 bases, with 5 bases between. The CDR3: CASSPLSYEQYF. The CDR3 DNA follows: TGTGCCAGCAGCCCCCTCTCCTACGAGCAGTACTTC.

The chain employs TRBV25-1 and TRBJ1-3, with D hard to call. Per germline, CDR1 MGHDK and CDR2 SYGVNS. Trimming took off 1 base at V and 0 bases at J, with 10 bases between the two ends. This CDR3 spans 16 amino acids. CDR3 in amino acids: CASSEFGGGSGNTIYF. CDR3 in DNA: TGTGCCAGCAGTGAATTTGGCGGAGGCTCTGGAAACACCATATATTTT.

CDR3 in DNA: TGCGCCAGCAGCCAAAGCGGGAGATTTGACGAGCAGTACTTC. This translates into CASSQSGRFDEQYF. V is TRBV5-1 and J is TRBJ2-5; TRBD2 matches 8 bases. With the DNA end fitting TRBJ2-7 better, the J assignment may be wrong. Germline V gives CDR1 SGHRS, CDR2 YFSETQ. The CDR3 has 14 amino acids.

The chain links TRBV6-5 to TRBJ2-7; no reliable D call. The germline V and J ends were trimmed by 6 bases and 4 bases, with 16 bases remaining between them. Germline values: CDR1 MNHEY, CDR2 SVGAGI. CDR3 length: 14 residues. This CDR3 reads CASSQTNNPYEQYF. Written as DNA, the CDR3 is TGTGCCAGCAGCCAGACCAACAATCCATACGAGCAGTACTTC.

The table lists this clone with a count of one. V and J are TRBV21-1 and TRBJ1-5. TRBV21-1 is designated a pseudogene. The CDR3 runs 16 residues. The CDR3 DNA is TGTGCCAGCAGCAAACGACGGGACGGGGGGGGTCAGCCCCAGCATTTT. Amino acids: CASSKRRDGGGQPQHF.

The chain carries TRBV7-8 and TRBJ1-2; no reliable D call. This CDR3 is 15 amino acids long. From germline, CDR1 is SGHVS and CDR2 FQNEAQ. V dropped 5 bases and J dropped 5 bases, with 18 bases sitting between them. The CDR3 region is CASSRPGDIWYGYTF. Written as DNA, the CDR3 is TGTGCCAGCAGCCGCCCCGGAGATATTTGGTATGGCTACACCTTC.

The chain couples TRBV5-1 to TRBJ2-1; 13 bases align to TRBD2. This CDR3 has 17 residues. After removal of 1 base from V and 4 bases from J, the junction contained 5 bases not matched to a gene. Germline V CDR1 and CDR2: SGHRS, YFSETQ. DNA for the CDR3: TGCGCCAGCAGCTTGCGAACTAGCGGGAGGGATTACAATGAGCAGTTCTTC. It specifies CASSLRTSGRDYNEQFF.

By share of the sample, this clone is large. This chain's CDR3 is CASSPQGAGEQYF. CDR3 bases: TGTGCCAGCAGCCCACAGGGGGCGGGAGAGCAGTACTTC. V gene TRBV11-2 combines with J gene TRBJ2-7; TRBD1 agrees at 9 bases. Germline V gene lookup returns CDR1 SGHAT and CDR2 FQNNGV. Losses at the gene ends were 5 bases for V and 7 bases for J; bases not matched to a gene: 6. The CDR3 loop spans 13 amino acids.

This sequence joins TRBV6-5 and TRBJ2-2, with D perhaps TRBD1 (6 bases). The CDR3 has 11 residues. CDR1 is MNHEY, CDR2 SVGAGI, per germline. Trimming left V 7 bases short and J 10 bases short, with 10 bases between. In DNA form, the CDR3 reads TGTGCCAGCACCCAGGGGAAGGAGCTGTTTTTT. It translates to CASTQGKELFF.

By sample share, this clone is medium-sized (0.01 to 0.1%). Other nucleotide sequences from this sample produce the same CDR3. The CDR3 DNA reads TGTGCCAGTAGTAAAGGGAGCGGTGGCTACACCTTC. Translating it yields CASSKGSGGYTF. V and J are TRBV19 and TRBJ1-2, with D unresolved. CDR1 is LNHDA, CDR2 SQIVND, per germline (reference sequence). The CDR3 consists of 12 residues. Trimming shortened V by 4 bases and J by 7 bases, and 10 bases separated the two germline ends.

V and J are TRBV6-1 and TRBJ2-1, with 9 bases matching TRBD2. Germline CDR1 is MNHNS and CDR2 is SASEGT. The trim removed 7 bases at V and 8 bases at J, leaving 6 bases unmatched. The CDR3 totals 13 residues. CDR3 nucleotide sequence: TGTGCCAGCAATCGGCTAGCGGGATATGAGCAGTTCTTC. It specifies CASNRLAGYEQFF.

Only a few counts were recorded for this clone. The genes are TRBV19 and TRBJ2-2, with 10 bases lining up with TRBD2. Trimming at V came to 6 bases and at J to 3 bases, leaving 13 bases not matched to a gene. There are 18 residues in the CDR3. The germline V gene encodes CDR1 LNHDA and CDR2 SQIVND (reference sequence). The chain's CDR3 is CASSYLKLAGRDTGELFF. CDR3 DNA: TGTGCCAGTAGCTACCTTAAACTAGCGGGAAGAGACACCGGGGAGCTGTTTTTT.

CDR3 bases: TGCGCCAGCAGCTTGGTGGGAAACTCTGGAAACACCATATATTTT. Translation gives CASSLVGNSGNTIYF. The V gene is TRBV5-1, the J gene TRBJ1-3; D is uncertain. Trimming left V 0 bases short and J 0 bases short, with 7 bases between. The germline V gene encodes CDR1 SGHRS and CDR2 YFSETQ. CDR3 length: 15 amino acids.

The chain uses TRBV11-2 and TRBJ2-4; the D gene could be TRBD1 or TRBD2 (6 bases each). Looked up from germline, CDR1 is SGHAT and CDR2 is FQNNGV. CDR3 length equals 16 residues. V was trimmed by 5 bases and J by 7 bases, leaving 21 bases between them. The CDR3 here is CASSPLGGSGSNIQYF. In DNA form, the CDR3 reads TGTGCCAGCAGCCCTCTAGGGGGGTCGGGGAGCAACATTCAGTACTTC.

V gene TRBV7-8 combines with J gene TRBJ1-5; D remains ambiguous. Germline lookup yields CDR1 SGHVS and CDR2 FQNEAQ. Trimming pared 6 bases from V and 3 bases from J, leaving 15 bases between. CDR3 length: 15 amino acids. Here the CDR3 DNA reads TGTGCCAGCAGTGGCCTGGCAGGCTACAATCAGCCCCAGCATTTT. Amino acids: CASSGLAGYNQPQHF.

The rearrangement joins TRBV4-2 to TRBJ1-1; no clear D. CDR1 and CDR2 (germline): LGHNA, YNFKEQ. V lost 7 bases and J lost 3, with 18 bases in between. The CDR3 length is 15 residues. CDR3 in amino acids: CASTRDPSAYTEAFF. The CDR3 DNA sequence: TGTGCCAGCACCCGAGACCCGAGCGCCTACACTGAAGCTTTCTTT.

The rearrangement links TRBV5-4 to TRBJ2-3; perhaps TRBD1 as D (5 bases). This CDR3 contains 15 residues. CDR1 is SGHNT and CDR2 is YYREEE in the germline V gene (reference sequence). V was clipped by 4 bases and J by 0 bases, with 12 bases between them. This CDR3 is CASSLRTTSTDTQYF. The CDR3 DNA reads TGTGCCAGCAGCCTCCGGACAACTAGCACAGATACGCAGTATTTT.